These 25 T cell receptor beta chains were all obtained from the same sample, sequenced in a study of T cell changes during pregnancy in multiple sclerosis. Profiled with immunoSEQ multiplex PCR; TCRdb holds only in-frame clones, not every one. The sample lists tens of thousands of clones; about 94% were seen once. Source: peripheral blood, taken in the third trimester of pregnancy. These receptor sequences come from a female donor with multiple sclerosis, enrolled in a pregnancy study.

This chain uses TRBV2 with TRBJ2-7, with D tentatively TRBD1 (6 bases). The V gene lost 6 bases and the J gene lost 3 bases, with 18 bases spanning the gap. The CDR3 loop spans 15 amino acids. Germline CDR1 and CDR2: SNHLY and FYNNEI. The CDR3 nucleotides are TGTGCCAGCAGGAATAACAGGGACGGTATCTACGAGCAGTACTTC. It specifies CASRNNRDGIYEQYF.

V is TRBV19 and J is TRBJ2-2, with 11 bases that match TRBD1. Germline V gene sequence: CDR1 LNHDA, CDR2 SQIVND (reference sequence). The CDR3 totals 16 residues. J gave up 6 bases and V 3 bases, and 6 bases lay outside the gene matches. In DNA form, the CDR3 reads TGTGCCAGTAGTATTTTTGGACAGGGGGCGTCCGGGGAGCTGTTTTTT. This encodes CASSIFGQGASGELFF.

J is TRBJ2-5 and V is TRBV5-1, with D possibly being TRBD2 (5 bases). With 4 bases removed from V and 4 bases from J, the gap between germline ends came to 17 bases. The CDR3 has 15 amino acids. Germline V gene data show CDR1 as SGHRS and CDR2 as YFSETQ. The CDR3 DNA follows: TGCGCCAGCAGCCTGGGGTCGGGGAATAGAGAGACCCAGTACTTC. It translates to CASSLGSGNRETQYF.

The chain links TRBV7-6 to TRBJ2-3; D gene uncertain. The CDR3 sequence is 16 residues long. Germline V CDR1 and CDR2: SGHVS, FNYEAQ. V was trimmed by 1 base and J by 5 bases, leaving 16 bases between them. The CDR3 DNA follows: TGTGCCAGCAGCTTAGTTTCAACTAAACTTGAAGATACGCAGTATTTT. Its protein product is CASSLVSTKLEDTQYF.

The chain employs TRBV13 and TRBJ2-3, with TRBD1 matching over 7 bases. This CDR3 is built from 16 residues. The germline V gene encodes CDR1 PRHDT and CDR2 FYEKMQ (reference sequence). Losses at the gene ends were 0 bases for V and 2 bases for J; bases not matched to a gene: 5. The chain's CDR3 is CASSLGRDRTTDTQYF. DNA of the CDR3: TGTGCCAGCAGCTTAGGCCGGGACAGAACCACAGATACGCAGTATTTT.

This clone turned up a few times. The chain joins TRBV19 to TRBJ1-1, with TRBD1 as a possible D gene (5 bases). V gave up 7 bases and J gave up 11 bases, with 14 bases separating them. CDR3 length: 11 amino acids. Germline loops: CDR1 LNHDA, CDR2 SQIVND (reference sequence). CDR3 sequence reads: CASTFGGEAFF. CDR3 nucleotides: TGTGCCAGTACTTTCGGAGGGGAGGCTTTCTTT.

Here the CDR3 reads CASRETVNQPQHF. In DNA, the CDR3 is TGCGCCAGCCGCGAGACAGTCAATCAGCCCCAGCATTTT. This chain links TRBV10-2 with TRBJ1-5, with TRBD1 as a possible D gene (5 bases). Looked up from germline, CDR1 is WSHSY and CDR2 is SAAADI. The CDR3 length is 13 residues. Trimming shortened V by 8 bases and J by 3 bases, and 11 bases separated the two germline ends.

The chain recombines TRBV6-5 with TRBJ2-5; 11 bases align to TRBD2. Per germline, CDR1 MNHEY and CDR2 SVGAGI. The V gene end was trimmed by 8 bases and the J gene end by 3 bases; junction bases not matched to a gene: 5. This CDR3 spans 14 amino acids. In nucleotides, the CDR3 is TGTGCCAGCGGAATAGCGGGGGGGGAAGAGACCCAGTACTTC. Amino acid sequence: CASGIAGGEETQYF.

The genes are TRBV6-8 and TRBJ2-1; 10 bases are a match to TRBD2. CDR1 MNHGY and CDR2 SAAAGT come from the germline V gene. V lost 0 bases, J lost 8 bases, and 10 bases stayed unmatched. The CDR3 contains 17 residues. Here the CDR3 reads CASSYSRTKRGGHEQFF. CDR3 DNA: TGTGCCAGCAGTTACTCGAGGACTAAGCGGGGGGGCCATGAGCAGTTCTTC.

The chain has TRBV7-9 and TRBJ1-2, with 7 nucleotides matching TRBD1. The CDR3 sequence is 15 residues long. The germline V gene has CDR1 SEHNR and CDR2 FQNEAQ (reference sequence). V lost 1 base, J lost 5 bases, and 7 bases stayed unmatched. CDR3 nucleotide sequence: TGTGCCAGCAGCTTAGTGGACAGGCTCCTTTATGGCTACACCTTC. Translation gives CASSLVDRLLYGYTF. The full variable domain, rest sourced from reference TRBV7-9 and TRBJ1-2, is DTGVSQNPRHKITKRGQNVTFRCDPISEHNRLYWYRQTLGQGPEFLTYFQNEAQLEKSRLLSDRFSAERPKGSFSTLEIQRTEQGDSAMYLCASSLVDRLLYGYTFGSGTRLTVV.

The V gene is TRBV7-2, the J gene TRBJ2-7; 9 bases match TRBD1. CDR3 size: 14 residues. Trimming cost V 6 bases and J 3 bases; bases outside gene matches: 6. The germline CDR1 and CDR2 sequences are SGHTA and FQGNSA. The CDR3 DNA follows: TGTGCCAGCAGTACAGGGGGACAGGGCTACGAGCAGTACTTC. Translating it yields CASSTGGQGYEQYF.

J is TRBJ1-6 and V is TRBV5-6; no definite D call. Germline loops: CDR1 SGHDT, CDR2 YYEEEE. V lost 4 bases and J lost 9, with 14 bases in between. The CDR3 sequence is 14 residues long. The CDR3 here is CASSPREGASPLHF. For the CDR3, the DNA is TGTGCCAGCAGCCCACGAGAGGGCGCTTCACCCCTCCACTTT.

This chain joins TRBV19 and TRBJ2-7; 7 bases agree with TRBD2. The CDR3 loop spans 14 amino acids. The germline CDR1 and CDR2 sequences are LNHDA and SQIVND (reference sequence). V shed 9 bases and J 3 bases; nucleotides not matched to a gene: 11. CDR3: CASARRETNYEQYF. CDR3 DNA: TGTGCCAGCGCCCGGCGGGAGACGAACTACGAGCAGTACTTC.

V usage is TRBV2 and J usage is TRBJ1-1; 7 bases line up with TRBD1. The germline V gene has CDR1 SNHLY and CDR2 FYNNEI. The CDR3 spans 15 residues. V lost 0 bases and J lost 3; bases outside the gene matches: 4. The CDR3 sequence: CASSEAEQGDTEAFF. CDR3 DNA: TGTGCCAGCAGTGAAGCGGAGCAGGGGGACACTGAAGCTTTCTTT.

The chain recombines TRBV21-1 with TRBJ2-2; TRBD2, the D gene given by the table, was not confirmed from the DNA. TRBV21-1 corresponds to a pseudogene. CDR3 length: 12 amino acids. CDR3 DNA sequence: TGTGCCGGGAGGGTGGATACCGGGGAGCTGTTTTTT. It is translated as CAGRVDTGELFF.

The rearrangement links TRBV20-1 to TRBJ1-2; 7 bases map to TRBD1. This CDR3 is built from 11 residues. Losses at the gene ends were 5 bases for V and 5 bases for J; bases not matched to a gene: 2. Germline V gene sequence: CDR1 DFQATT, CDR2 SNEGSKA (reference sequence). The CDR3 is CSAVRGYGYTF. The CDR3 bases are TGCAGTGCTGTCAGGGGGTATGGCTACACCTTC.

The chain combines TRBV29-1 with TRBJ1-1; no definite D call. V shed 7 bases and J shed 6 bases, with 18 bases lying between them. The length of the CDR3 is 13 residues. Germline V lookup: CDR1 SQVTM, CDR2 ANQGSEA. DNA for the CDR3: TGCAGCGCTACGAGTGAGGGAAGGGCTGAAGCTTTCTTT. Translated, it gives CSATSEGRAEAFF.

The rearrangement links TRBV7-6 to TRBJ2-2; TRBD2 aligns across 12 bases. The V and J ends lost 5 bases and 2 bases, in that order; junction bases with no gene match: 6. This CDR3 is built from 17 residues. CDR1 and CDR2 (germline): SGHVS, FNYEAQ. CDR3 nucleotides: TGTGCCAGCAGCCCAGGACTAGCGGGGCCCAACACCGGGGAGCTGTTTTTT. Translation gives CASSPGLAGPNTGELFF.

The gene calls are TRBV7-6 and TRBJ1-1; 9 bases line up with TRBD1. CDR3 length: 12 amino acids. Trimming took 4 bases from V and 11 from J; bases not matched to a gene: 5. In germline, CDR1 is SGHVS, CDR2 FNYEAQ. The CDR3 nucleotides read TGTGCCAGCAGCTCGTCCGGGACAGGGGCTTTCTTT. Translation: CASSSSGTGAFF.

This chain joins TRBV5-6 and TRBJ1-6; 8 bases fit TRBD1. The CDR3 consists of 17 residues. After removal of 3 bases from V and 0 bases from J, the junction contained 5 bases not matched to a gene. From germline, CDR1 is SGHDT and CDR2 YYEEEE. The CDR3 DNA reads TGTGCCAGCAGCTCGGACAGGGCGAGCTCCTATAATTCACCCCTCCACTTT. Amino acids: CASSSDRASSYNSPLHF.

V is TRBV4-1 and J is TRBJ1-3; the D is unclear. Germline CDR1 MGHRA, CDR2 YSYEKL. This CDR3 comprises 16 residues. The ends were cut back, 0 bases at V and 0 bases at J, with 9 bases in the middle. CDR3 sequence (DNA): TGCGCCAGCAGCCAAGATAAGACACCCTCTGGAAACACCATATATTTT. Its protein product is CASSQDKTPSGNTIYF.

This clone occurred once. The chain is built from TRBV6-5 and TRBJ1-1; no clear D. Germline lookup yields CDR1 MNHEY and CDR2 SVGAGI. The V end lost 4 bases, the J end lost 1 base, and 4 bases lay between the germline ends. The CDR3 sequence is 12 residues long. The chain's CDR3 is CASSSRNTEAFF. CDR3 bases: TGTGCCAGCAGTTCCAGGAACACTGAAGCTTTCTTT.

The CDR3 region has the DNA TGTGCCAGCAGCTTTTCCCGGCAGGGTGACGGCTACACCTTC. Its protein product is CASSFSRQGDGYTF. V is TRBV11-2 and J is TRBJ1-2; a weak D match, TRBD1 (5 bases). Trimming left V 3 bases short and J 8 bases short, with 16 bases between. CDR3 length: 14 amino acids. CDR1 is SGHAT, CDR2 FQNNGV, per germline.

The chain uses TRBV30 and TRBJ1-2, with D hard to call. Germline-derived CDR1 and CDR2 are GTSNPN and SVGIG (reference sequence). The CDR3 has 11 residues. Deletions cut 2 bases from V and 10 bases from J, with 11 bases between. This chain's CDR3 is CAWSSTGIYTF. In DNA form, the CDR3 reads TGTGCCTGGAGTAGTACGGGAATCTACACCTTC.

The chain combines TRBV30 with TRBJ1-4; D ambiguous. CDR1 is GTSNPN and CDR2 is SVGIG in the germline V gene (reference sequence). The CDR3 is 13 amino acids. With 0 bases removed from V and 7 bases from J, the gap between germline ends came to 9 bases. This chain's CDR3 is CAWSVEGGEKLFF. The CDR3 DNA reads TGTGCCTGGAGTGTAGAGGGTGGTGAAAAACTGTTTTTT.